A single T cell receptor (beta chain) is shown here with its context. A read error may account for a junction end that differs from germline. This sample was taken from a study of blood T cell repertoires in COVID-19. As originally analysed: Reference gene primer amplification yielded estimated nucleated cell counts. This table comes from immunoSEQ multiplex PCR, and its TCRdb copy is limited to in-frame clones, with some not included. V and J calls and clone size follow that table, whereas D and trimming were derived from the DNA. The profile shows 150,000 to 200,000 clones, roughly nine tenths of them singletons. The germline CDR1 and CDR2 sequences are SNHLY and FYNNEI. This CDR3 is 13 amino acids long.

This chain links TRBV2 with TRBJ1-1; the D is unclear. The clonotype originates from a man aged 55 to 69 with active or convalescent COVID-19. Input material: peripheral blood. CDR3: CASREARNTEAFF. Here the CDR3 DNA reads TGTGCCAGCAGGGAAGCCCGGAACACTGAAGCTTTCTTT. Filled out from reference TRBV2 and TRBJ1-1, the complete variable domain reads EPEVTQTPSHQVTQMGQEVILRCVPISNHLYFYWYRQILGQKVEFLVSFYNNEISEKSEIFDDQFSVERPDGSNFTLKIRSTKLEDSAMYFCASREARNTEAFFGQGTRLTVV.